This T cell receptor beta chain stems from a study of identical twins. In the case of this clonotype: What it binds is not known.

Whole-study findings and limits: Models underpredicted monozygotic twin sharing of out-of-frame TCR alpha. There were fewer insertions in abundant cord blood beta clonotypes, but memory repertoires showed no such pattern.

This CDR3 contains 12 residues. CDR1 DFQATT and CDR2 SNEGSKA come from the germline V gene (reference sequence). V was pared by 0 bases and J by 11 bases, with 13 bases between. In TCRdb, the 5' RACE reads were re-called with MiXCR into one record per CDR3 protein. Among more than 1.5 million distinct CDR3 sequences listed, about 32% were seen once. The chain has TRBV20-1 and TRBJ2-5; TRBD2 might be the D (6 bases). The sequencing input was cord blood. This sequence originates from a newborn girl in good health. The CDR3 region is CSARDRGYVQYF. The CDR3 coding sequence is TGCAGTGCTAGAGATCGGGGGTACGTGCAGTACTTC.